The entry that follows covers one TCR beta chain sequence. Its target is unknown. The sample is drawn from a study of cytomegalovirus exposure and HLA in healthy donors. CDR1 and CDR2 (germline): DFQATT, SNEGSKA (reference sequence). V gave up 6 bases and J gave up 8 bases, with 12 bases separating them. This CDR3 spans 11 amino acids. The PCR had 60 Vbeta and 13 Jbeta primers. Data came from immunoSEQ multiplex PCR; TCRdb stores just in-frame clones and leaves some out. The sample records about 160,000 clones, under 75% being singletons. The study, taken as a whole, reports: A classifier reportedly called cytomegalovirus status with high sensitivity and specificity. The study designated roughly 160 TCR beta chains cytomegalovirus-associated. It was shown in a later analysis that HLA-associated TCR beta chains were more clonally expanded than other, equally common chains.

The sample was PBMCs. The sequence derives from a woman aged 55-75 years in good health and CMV-seropositive. The chain employs TRBV20-1 and TRBJ2-3; D is perhaps TRBD2 (6 bases). CDR3 sequence: CSANPEGTQYF. The CDR3 region has the DNA TGCAGTGCGAACCCGGAGGGTACGCAGTATTTT.